This TCR beta chain was obtained from a study of blood T cell repertoires in COVID-19. The V gene lost 10 bases and the J gene lost 0 bases, with 13 bases spanning the gap. The CDR3 runs 14 residues. From germline, CDR1 is MNHEY and CDR2 SVGAGI. Methods used by the authors: Amplified reference gene primers provided the basis for estimating nucleated cell counts. This table comes from immunoSEQ multiplex PCR, and its TCRdb copy is limited to in-frame clones, with some not included. V, J and clone size are those of that table, while D and trimming were read from the DNA. The sample yields 200,000 to 300,000 clones, approximately 86% seen once.

The chain recombines TRBV6-5 with TRBJ2-4; D possibly corresponds to TRBD1 (6 bases). The sample consisted of peripheral blood. The sequence derives from an older woman with COVID-19, enrolled during active disease. CDR3 nucleotide sequence: TGTGCCACTCGGACAGATCCAGCCAAAAACATTCAGTACTTC. Amino acids: CATRTDPAKNIQYF.